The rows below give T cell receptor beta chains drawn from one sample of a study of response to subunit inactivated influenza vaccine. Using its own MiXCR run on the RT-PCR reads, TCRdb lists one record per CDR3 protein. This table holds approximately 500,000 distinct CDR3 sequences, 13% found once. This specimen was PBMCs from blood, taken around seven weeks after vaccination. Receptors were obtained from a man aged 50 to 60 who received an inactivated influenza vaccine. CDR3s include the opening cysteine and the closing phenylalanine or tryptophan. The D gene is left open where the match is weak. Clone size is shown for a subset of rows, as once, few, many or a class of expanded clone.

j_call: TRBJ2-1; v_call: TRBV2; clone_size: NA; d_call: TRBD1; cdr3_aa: CASSGQGAGEQFF; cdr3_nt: TGTGCCAGCAGTGGACAGGGGGCTGGCGAGCAGTTCTTC
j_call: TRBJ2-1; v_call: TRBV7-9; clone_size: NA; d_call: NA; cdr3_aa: CASSSLAQSGEQFF; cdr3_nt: TGTGCCAGCAGCTCGCTAGCGCAATCGGGTGAGCAGTTCTTC
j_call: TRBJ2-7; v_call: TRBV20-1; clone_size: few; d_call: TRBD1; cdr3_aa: CSAPRQGEEQYF; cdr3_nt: TGCAGTGCGCCGAGACAGGGAGAAGAGCAGTACTTC
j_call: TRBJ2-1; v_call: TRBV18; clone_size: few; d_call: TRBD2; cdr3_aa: CASSPFSGANNEQFF; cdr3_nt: TGTGCCAGCTCACCCTTTAGCGGGGCAAACAATGAGCAGTTCTTC
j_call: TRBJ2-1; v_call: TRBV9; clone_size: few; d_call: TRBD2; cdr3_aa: CASSVGTSGTSNEQFF; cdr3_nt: TGTGCCAGCAGCGTCGGGACTAGCGGGACGTCTAATGAGCAGTTCTTC
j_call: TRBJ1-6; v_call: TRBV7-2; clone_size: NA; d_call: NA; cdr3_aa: CASSLEGTNYSSPLHF; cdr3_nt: TGTGCCAGCAGCTTAGAAGGGACTAACTATAGTTCACCCCTCCACTTT
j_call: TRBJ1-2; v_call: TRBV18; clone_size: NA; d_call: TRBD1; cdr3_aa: CASSPPGQGQNYGYTF; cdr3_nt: TGTGCCAGCTCCCCGCCGGGACAGGGACAGAACTATGGCTACACCTTC
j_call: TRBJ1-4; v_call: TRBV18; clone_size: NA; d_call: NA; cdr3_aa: CASSPLSGSANEKLFF; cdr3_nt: TGTGCCAGCTCACCATTATCGGGTTCGGCTAATGAAAAACTGTTTTTT
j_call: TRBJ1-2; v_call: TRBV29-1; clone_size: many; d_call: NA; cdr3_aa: CSVASGGLYTF; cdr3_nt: TGCAGCGTCGCTTCGGGGGGGCTCTACACCTTC
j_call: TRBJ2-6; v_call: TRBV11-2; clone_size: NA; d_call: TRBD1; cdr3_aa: CASSLRRRTGGLSGANVLTF; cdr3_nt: TGTGCCAGCAGCTTAAGGAGGAGGACAGGGGGCCTCTCTGGGGCCAACGTCCTGACTTTC
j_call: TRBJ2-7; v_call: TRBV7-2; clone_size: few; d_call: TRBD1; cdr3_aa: CASSPVAGGIYEQYF; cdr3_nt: TGTGCCAGCAGCCCGGTGGCAGGGGGCATCTACGAGCAGTACTTC
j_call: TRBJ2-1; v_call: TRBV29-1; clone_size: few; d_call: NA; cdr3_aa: CSVLSRGDSSYNEQFF; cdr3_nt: TGCAGCGTTTTAAGTAGGGGGGACTCCTCCTACAATGAGCAGTTCTTC
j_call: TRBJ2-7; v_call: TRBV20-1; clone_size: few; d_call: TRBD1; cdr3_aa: CSARPGTGIGEQYF; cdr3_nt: TGCAGTGCTAGACCCGGGACAGGGATCGGCGAGCAGTACTTC
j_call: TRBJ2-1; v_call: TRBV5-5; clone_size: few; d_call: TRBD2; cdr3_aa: CASSSRSGRGTSYNEQFF; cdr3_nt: TGTGCCAGCAGCTCTCGTAGCGGGAGAGGAACCTCCTACAATGAGCAGTTCTTC
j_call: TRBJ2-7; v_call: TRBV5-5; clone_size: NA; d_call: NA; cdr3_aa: CASSLEGQEGHYEQYF; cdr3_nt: TGTGCCAGCAGCTTGGAAGGACAGGAGGGGCACTACGAGCAGTACTTC
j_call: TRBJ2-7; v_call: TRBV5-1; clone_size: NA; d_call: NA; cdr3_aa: CASSFDPGYEQYF; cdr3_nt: TGCGCCAGCAGCTTTGATCCTGGGTACGAGCAGTACTTC
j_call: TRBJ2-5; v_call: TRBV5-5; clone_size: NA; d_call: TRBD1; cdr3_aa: CASSWSGTGGQETQYF; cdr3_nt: TGTGCCAGCAGCTGGTCCGGGACAGGGGGCCAAGAGACCCAGTACTTC
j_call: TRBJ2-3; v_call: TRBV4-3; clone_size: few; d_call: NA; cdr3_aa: CASSNRATYF; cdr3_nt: TGCGCCAGCAGTAACCGGGCAACTTATTTT
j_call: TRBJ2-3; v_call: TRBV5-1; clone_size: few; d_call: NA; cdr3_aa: CASSLPSMADTQYF; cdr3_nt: TGCGCCAGCAGCTTGCCGTCGATGGCAGATACGCAGTATTTT
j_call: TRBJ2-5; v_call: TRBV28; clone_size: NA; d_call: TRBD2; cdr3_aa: CASRSGLALQETQYF; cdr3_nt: TGTGCCAGCAGGTCGGGACTAGCGTTGCAAGAGACCCAGTACTTC
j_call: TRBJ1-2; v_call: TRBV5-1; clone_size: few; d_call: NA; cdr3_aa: CASSLAGEPIGYGYTF; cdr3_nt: TGCGCCAGCAGCTTGGCGGGGGAGCCTATCGGCTATGGCTACACCTTC
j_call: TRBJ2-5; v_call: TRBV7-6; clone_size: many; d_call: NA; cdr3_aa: CASSLGRPETQYF; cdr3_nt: TGTGCCAGCAGCTTAGGGCGCCCAGAGACCCAGTACTTC